The 3 T cell receptor beta chains below all came from one sample that was sequenced in a study of OX40 agonist ivuxolimab in advanced cancers. Measured with immunoSEQ multiplex PCR; TCRdb has only the in-frame clones, and not every one. The sample has approximately 61,000 clones, nearly 90% seen once. This material consisted of CD4+ or CD8+ T cells sorted from blood, taken in a trial of the OX40 agonist ivuxolimab. Receptors originate from an adult with an advanced solid tumor such as melanoma, head and neck, liver or kidney cancer.

The chain joins TRBV6-1 to TRBJ1-1; a weak D match, TRBD1 (5 bases). The CDR3 extends over 15 amino acids. Germline V gives CDR1 MNHNS, CDR2 SASEGT. Trimming cost V 3 bases and J 1 base, with 12 bases left between them. The CDR3 nucleotides read TGTGCCAGCAGTGACACCGACAGAAAGAACACTGAAGCTTTCTTT. Protein sequence: CASSDTDRKNTEAFF.

The chain uses TRBV5-1 and TRBJ1-4; 8 bases agree with TRBD1. The junction had 3 bases not matched to a gene; V was cut back by 3 bases and J by 2 bases. Germline CDR1 and CDR2: SGHRS and YFSETQ. There are 15 residues in the CDR3. The CDR3 here is CASSSNRGTNEKLFF. CDR3 in DNA: TGCGCCAGCAGCTCGAACAGGGGGACTAATGAAAAACTGTTTTTT.

This clone was seen more than once but under ten times. This chain connects TRBV21-1 to TRBJ2-7; TRBD2, as called in the table, went unchecked against the DNA. TRBV21-1 is recorded as a pseudogene. The CDR3 has 16 amino acids. CDR3 in amino acids: CASTITYGGSSYEQYF. DNA of the CDR3: TGTGCCAGCACCATAACCTACGGGGGAAGCTCCTACGAGCAGTACTTC.